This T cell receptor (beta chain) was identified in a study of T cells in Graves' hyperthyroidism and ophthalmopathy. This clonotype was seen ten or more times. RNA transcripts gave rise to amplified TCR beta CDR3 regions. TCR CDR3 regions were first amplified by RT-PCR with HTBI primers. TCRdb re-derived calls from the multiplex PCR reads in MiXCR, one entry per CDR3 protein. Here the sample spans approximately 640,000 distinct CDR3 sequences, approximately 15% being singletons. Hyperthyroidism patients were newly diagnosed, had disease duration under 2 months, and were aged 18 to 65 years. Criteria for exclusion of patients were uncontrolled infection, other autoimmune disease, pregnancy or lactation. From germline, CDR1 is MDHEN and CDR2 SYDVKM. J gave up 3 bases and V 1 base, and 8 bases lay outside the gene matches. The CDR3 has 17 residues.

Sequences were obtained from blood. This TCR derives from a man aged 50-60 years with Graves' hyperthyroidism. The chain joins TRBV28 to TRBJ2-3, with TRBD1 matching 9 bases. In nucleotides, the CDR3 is TGTGCCAGCAGTTTATCTACAGGGGGCTTGTGGACAGATACGCAGTATTTT. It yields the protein CASSLSTGGLWTDTQYF.